This T cell receptor (beta chain) was sequenced in a study of blood T cell repertoires in COVID-19. The CDR3 consists of 15 residues. V trimming: 6 bases; J trimming: 5 bases; junction bases outside the gene matches: 10. The germline gives CDR1 MNHEY, CDR2 SVGAGI. Profiled with immunoSEQ multiplex PCR; TCRdb holds only in-frame clones, not every one. Here the sample spans fewer than 200,000 clones, about 87% being singletons. Material for sequencing was peripheral blood. The source of this sequence is a man in his 60s with acute or convalescent COVID-19. V gene TRBV6-5 combines with J gene TRBJ1-2; 9 positions match TRBD1. This CDR3 is CASRRTGERGYGYTF. DNA for the CDR3: TGTGCCAGCAGGCGGACAGGGGAAAGAGGGTATGGCTACACCTTC.